The T cell receptor (beta chain) under discussion was sequenced for a study of T cell responses to AZD1222 COVID-19 vaccine. Study-wide background: Pooled together were second doses at about 4 or about 12 weeks.

This clone was detected only a few times. Antigen unknown. Method: immunoSEQ multiplex PCR; TCRdb's copy keeps in-frame clones and lacks some. The sample has 90,000 to 95,000 clones; about 88% are singletons. V shed 5 bases, J shed 2 bases, and the junction held 15 bases outside the gene matches. This CDR3 is 18 amino acids long. CDR1 and CDR2 (germline): SNHLY, FYNNEI. Study findings and constraints: It should be noted that donors were predominantly white British and more often female, and clonal diversity was possibly underestimated. After two AZD1222 doses, spike-specific TCR breadth and depth rose versus day 0.

This clonotype originated in an adult in good health. V usage is TRBV2 and J usage is TRBJ1-5, with 7 bases matching TRBD1. Sequencing was performed on peripheral blood, taken on day 0 of AZD1222 vaccination. Written as DNA, the CDR3 is TGTGCCAGCAGTTACCCTACGGGACAGCCTCGGGGCAATCAGCCCCAGCATTTT. Residues: CASSYPTGQPRGNQPQHF.